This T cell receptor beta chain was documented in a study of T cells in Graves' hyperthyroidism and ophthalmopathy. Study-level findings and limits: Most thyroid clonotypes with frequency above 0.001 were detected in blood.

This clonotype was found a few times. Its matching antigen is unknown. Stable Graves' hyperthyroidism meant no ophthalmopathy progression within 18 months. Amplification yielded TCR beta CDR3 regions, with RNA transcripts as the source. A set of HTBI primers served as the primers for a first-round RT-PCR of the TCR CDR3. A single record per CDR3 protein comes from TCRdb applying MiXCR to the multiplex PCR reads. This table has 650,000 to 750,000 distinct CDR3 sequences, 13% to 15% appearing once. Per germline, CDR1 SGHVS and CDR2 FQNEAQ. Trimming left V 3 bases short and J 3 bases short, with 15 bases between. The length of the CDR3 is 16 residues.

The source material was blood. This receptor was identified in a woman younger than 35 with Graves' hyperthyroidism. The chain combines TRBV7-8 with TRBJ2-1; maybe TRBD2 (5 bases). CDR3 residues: CASSLAGVGIYNEQFF. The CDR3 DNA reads TGTGCCAGCAGCTTGGCCGGGGTGGGGATCTACAATGAGCAGTTCTTC.